A selection of T cell receptor beta chains follows, all from one sample in a study of blood T cell repertoires in COVID-19. Measured with immunoSEQ multiplex PCR; TCRdb has only the in-frame clones, and not every one. This table has about 130,000 clones, less than 85% appearing once. The material sequenced was peripheral blood. The receptors shown here come from a woman aged 55-70 years with acute or convalescent COVID-19. Both conserved end residues are trimmed from each CDR3. Only some rows state a clone size, as once, few, many or a class for expanded clones.

v_gene | abundance | CDR3aa
TRBV11-2 | . | ASSPLGGGLEKLF
TRBV24-1 | . | ATSDSTGTTGNTIY
TRBV29-1 | . | SVAPTTYNEQF
TRBV19 | . | ATGRVAYGYT
TRBV5-1 | . | ASSVFIRSAADTQY
TRBV6-6 | . | ASTSYAPNQPQH
TRBV7-9 | . | ASSYPGTGYGYT
TRBV3-1/TRBV3-2 | . | ASSSGTSGLKGETQY
TRBV6-5 | . | ASSTRGSTDTQY
TRBV9 | once | ASSFGHVASTDTQY
TRBV2 | . | ASSLNLQGNQPQH
TRBV15 | . | ATSRDRGGASTGELF
TRBV18 | . | ASSPRSGGHTGELF
TRBV6-5 | . | ASRQTGLGSQPQH
TRBV3-1/TRBV3-2 | once | ASSEGAVRSPLH
TRBV18 | . | ASSPPRAGEAF
TRBV3-1/TRBV3-2 | . | ASSSGQGEYGYT
TRBV11-2 | . | ASSLGQANYGYT
TRBV3-1/TRBV3-2 | once | ASSQGRGNTEAF
TRBV2 | . | ASSETGQRHEQF
TRBV4-1 | few | ASSEAPRGYGYT
TRBV10-2 | . | ASSLAGGYQETQY
TRBV28 | . | ASSLGGQGEAF
TRBV25-1 | . | ASSELDEKLF
TRBV12-3/TRBV12-4 | once | ASSYTQGGEAF
TRBV18 | . | ASSLPITGTGVRGPTDTQY
TRBV5-6 | . | ASSSPPGASGVEQY
TRBV6-6 | . | ASSSDRVPGNTIY
TRBV6-6 | . | ASSSVDRGPSEAF
TRBV3-1/TRBV3-2 | . | ASSQGYRGGNSPLH
TRBV5-6 | few | ASSLGTGPYNEQF
TRBV4-2 | . | ASSQLTGGNTEAF
TRBV7-6 | . | ASSARGTGANVLT
TRBV24-1 | . | ATSDPPGGRSNGELF
TRBV7-3 | once | ASSSQRDTEAF
TRBV19 | . | ASKRTGDRSNQPQH
TRBV6-5 | . | ASSYGDRRGNGYT